This T cell receptor beta chain comes out of a study of cytomegalovirus exposure and HLA in healthy donors. Study-wide results and caveats: Upon later analysis, TCR association rates were observed to vary by HLA locus, being highest for DRB1 and lowest for HLA-C. In a later analysis, specific HLA alleles were associated with 15,000 or so TCR beta sequences at a 0.05 false discovery rate. The study labeled more than 150 TCR beta chains cytomegalovirus-associated.

With respect to this clone: The antigen is undetermined.

The PCR made use of 60 Vbeta and 13 Jbeta primers. The protocol was immunoSEQ multiplex PCR, while the TCRdb copy is restricted to in-frame clones and leaves out a portion. Of under 200,000 clones in the sample, about 63% are singletons; the top ten hold about 2.9%. The CDR3 runs to 16 residues. With 5 bases clipped from V and 2 bases from J, the junction kept 7 bases outside the gene matches. Germline V gives CDR1 SGHAT, CDR2 FQNNGV. The clonotype was recovered from a woman aged 40 to 50 in good health and CMV-seropositive. The source material was PBMCs. V gene TRBV11-2 combines with J gene TRBJ2-7, with 12 positions matching TRBD2. The CDR3 nucleotides are TGTGCCAGCAGCCCGCCAGGACTAGCGGGAACCTACGAGCAGTACTTC. Encoded protein: CASSPPGLAGTYEQYF. Combining the CDR3 with reference TRBV11-2 and TRBJ2-7 gives the whole variable domain EAGVAQSPRYKIIEKRQSVAFWCNPISGHATLYWYQQILGQGPKLLIQFQNNGVVDDSQLPKDRFSAERLKGVDSTLKIQPAKLEDSAVYLCASSPPGLAGTYEQYFGPGTRLTVT.